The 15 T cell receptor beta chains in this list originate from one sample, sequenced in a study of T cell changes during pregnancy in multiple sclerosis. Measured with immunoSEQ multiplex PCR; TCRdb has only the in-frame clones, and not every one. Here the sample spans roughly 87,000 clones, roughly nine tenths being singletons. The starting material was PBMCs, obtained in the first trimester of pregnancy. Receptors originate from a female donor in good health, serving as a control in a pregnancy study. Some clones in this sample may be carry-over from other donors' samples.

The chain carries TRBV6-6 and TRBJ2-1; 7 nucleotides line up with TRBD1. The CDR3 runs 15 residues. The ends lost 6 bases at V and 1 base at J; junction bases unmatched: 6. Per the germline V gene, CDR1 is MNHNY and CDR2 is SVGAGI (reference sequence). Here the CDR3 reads CASRPDRVSYNEQFF. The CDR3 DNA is TGTGCCAGCAGGCCCGACAGGGTTTCCTACAATGAGCAGTTCTTC.

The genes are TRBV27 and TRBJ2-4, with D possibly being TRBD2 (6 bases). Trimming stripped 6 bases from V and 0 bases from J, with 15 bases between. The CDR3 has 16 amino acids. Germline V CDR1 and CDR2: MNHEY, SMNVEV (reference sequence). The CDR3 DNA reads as TGTGCCAGCAGCTGCTGGGCGGAGGGAGCCAAAAACATTCAGTACTTC. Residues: CASSCWAEGAKNIQYF.

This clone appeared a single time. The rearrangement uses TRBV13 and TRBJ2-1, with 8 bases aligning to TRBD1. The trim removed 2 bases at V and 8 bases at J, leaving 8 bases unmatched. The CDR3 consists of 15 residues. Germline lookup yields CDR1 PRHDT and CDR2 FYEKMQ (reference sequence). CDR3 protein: CASSLLGQGVDEQFF. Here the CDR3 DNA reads TGTGCCAGCAGCTTACTTGGACAGGGTGTCGATGAGCAGTTCTTC.

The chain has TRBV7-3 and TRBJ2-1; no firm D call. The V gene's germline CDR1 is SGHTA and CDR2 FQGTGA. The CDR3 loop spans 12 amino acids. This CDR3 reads CTRSSSYNEQFF. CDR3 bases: TGTACTCGGTCAAGCTCCTACAATGAGCAGTTCTTC.

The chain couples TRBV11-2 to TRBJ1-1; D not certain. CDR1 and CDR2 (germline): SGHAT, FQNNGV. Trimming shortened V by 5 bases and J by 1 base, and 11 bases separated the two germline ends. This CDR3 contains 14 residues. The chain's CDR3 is CASSATGKNTEAFF. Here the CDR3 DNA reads TGTGCCAGCAGCGCCACCGGGAAGAACACTGAAGCTTTCTTT.

The CDR3 sequence: CASSRPGSVQYF. DNA for the CDR3: TGTGCCAGCAGTCGCCCGGGGTCGGTGCAGTACTTC. The chain links TRBV28 to TRBJ2-7, with D perhaps matching TRBD2 (5 bases). The CDR3 covers 12 residues. Looked up from germline, CDR1 is MDHEN and CDR2 is SYDVKM. The V end was cut by 5 bases, the J end by 9 bases, with 14 bases between.

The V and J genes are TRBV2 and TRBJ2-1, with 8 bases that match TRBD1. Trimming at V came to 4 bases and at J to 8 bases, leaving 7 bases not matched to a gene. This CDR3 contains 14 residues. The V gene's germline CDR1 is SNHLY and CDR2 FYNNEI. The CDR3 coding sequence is TGTGCCAGCAGTGCGCAGGGGGCGTCTTATGAGCAGTTCTTC. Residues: CASSAQGASYEQFF.

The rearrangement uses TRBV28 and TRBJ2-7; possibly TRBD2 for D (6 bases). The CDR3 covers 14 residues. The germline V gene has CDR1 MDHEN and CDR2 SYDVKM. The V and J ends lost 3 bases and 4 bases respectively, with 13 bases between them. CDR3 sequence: CASSFWGELYEQYF. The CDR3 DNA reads TGTGCCAGCAGTTTTTGGGGGGAGCTGTACGAGCAGTACTTC.

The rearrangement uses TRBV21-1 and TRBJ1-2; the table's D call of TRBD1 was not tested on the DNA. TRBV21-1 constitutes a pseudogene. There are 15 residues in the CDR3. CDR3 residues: CASSNQAVSNYGYTF. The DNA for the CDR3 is TGTGCCAGCAGCAATCAGGCAGTTTCTAACTATGGCTACACCTTC.

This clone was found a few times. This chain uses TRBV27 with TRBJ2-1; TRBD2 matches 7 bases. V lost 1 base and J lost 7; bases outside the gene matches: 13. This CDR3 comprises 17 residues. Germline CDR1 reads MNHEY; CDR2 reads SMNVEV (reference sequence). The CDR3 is CASSLYSGAGVGNEQFF. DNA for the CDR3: TGTGCCAGCAGTTTATATTCGGGCGCGGGAGTGGGGAATGAGCAGTTCTTC.

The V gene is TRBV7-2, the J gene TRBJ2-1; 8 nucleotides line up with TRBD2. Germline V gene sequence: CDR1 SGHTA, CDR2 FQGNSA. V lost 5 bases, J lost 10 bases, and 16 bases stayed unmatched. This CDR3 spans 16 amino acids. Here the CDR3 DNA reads TGTGCCAGCAGCCCGGGCTTGCGGGAGGTCCCGCCGGAGCAGTTCTTC. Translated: CASSPGLREVPPEQFF. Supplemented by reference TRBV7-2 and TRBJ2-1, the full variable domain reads GAGVSQSPSNKVTEKGKDVELRCDPISGHTALYWYRQSLGQGLEFLIYFQGNSAPDKSGLPSDRFSAERTGGSVSTLTIQRTQQEDSAVYLCASSPGLREVPPEQFFGPGTRLTVL.

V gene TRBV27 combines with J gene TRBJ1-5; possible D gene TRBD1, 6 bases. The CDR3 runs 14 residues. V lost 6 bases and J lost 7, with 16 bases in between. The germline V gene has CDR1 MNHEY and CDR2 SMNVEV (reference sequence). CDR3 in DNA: TGTGCCAGCAGCCCCGGGGGGGCAGTACAGCCCCAGCATTTT. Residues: CASSPGGAVQPQHF.

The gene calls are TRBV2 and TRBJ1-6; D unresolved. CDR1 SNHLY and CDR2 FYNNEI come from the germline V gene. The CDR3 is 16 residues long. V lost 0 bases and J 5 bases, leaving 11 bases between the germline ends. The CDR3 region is CASSEATPQDNSPLHF. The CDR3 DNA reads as TGTGCCAGCAGTGAAGCGACACCCCAGGATAATTCACCCCTCCACTTT.

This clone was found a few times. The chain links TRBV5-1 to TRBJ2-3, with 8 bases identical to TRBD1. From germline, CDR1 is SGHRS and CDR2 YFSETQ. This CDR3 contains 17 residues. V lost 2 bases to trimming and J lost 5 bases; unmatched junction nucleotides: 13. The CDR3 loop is CASSFRQGPNQRDTQYF. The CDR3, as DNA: TGCGCCAGCAGCTTCCGACAGGGGCCTAATCAAAGAGATACGCAGTATTTT.

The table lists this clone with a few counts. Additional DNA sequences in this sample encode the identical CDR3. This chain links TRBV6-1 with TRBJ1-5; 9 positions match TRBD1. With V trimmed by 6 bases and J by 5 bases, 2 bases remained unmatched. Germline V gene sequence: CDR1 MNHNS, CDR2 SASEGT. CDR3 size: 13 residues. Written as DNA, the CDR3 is TGTGCCAGCAGGCGACAGGGGGATCAGCCCCAGCATTTT. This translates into CASRRQGDQPQHF.